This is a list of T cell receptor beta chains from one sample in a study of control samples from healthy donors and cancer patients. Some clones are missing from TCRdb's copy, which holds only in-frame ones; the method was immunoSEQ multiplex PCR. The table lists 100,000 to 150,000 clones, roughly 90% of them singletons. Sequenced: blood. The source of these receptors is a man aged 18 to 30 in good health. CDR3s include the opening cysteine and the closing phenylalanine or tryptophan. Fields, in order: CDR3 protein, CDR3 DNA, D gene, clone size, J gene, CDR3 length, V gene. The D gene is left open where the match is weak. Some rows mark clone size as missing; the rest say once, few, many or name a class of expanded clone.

CDR3: CASSQGETQYF; DNA: TGTGCCAGCAGTCAGGGAGAGACCCAGTACTTC; D: -; size: -; J: TRBJ2-5; length: 11; V: TRBV7-7
CDR3: CASSKDRAEQYF; DNA: TGTGCCAGCAGTAAGGACAGGGCCGAGCAGTACTTC; D: TRBD1; size: -; J: TRBJ2-7; length: 12; V: TRBV6-5
CDR3: CASSRREGGKHVYGYTF; DNA: TGTGCCAGCAGCCGGCGGGAGGGGGGGAAGCATGTCTATGGCTACACCTTC; D: -; size: -; J: TRBJ1-2; length: 17; V: TRBV3-1/TRBV3-2
CDR3: CASSQLGTQETQYF; DNA: TGCGCCAGCAGCCAACTCGGGACTCAAGAGACCCAGTACTTC; D: -; size: -; J: TRBJ2-5; length: 14; V: TRBV4-1
CDR3: CASSDSAGGYNEQFF; DNA: TGTGCCAGCAGTGACTCAGCGGGGGGGTACAATGAGCAGTTCTTC; D: TRBD2; size: -; J: TRBJ2-1; length: 15; V: TRBV6-4
CDR3: CASSPGDTGELFF; DNA: TGTGCCAGCAGCCCAGGGGACACCGGGGAGCTGTTTTTT; D: -; size: -; J: TRBJ2-2; length: 13; V: TRBV7-9
CDR3: CASSVVGFRSNQPQHF; DNA: TGTGCCAGCAGTGTAGTGGGATTTCGGAGCAATCAGCCCCAGCATTTT; D: -; size: -; J: TRBJ1-5; length: 16; V: TRBV6-1
CDR3: CASSLSSDNEQFF; DNA: TGTGCCAGCAGCTTATCCTCCGACAATGAGCAGTTCTTC; D: -; size: -; J: TRBJ2-1; length: 13; V: TRBV11-3
CDR3: CAIITFGTGGFQPQHF; DNA: TGCGCCATCATTACCTTCGGGACAGGCGGATTTCAGCCCCAGCATTTT; D: TRBD1; size: -; J: TRBJ1-5; length: 16; V: TRBV10-1
CDR3: CASSPGAGHQETQYF; DNA: TGCGCCAGCAGCCCTGGGGCAGGGCACCAAGAGACCCAGTACTTC; D: -; size: -; J: TRBJ2-5; length: 15; V: TRBV5-1
CDR3: CASSLGDPGLVVLGGELFF; DNA: TGTGCCAGCAGCTTGGGGGATCCGGGACTAGTGGTCCTCGGCGGGGAGCTGTTTTTT; D: TRBD2; size: -; J: TRBJ2-2; length: 19; V: TRBV7-9
CDR3: CSVGALAGGLYTGELFF; DNA: TGCAGCGTGGGGGCTCTAGCGGGGGGACTATACACCGGGGAGCTGTTTTTT; D: TRBD2; size: -; J: TRBJ2-2; length: 17; V: TRBV29-1
CDR3: CASSPGQSMTANTEAFF; DNA: TGTGCCAGCTCACCGGGCCAGAGTATGACAGCTAACACTGAAGCTTTCTTT; D: -; size: few; J: TRBJ1-1; length: 17; V: TRBV18
CDR3: CASSPPAEREKLFF; DNA: TGTGCCAGCTCACCACCGGCGGAGAGAGAAAAACTGTTTTTT; D: -; size: -; J: TRBJ1-4; length: 14; V: TRBV18
CDR3: CASSQAMETQYF; DNA: TGCGCCAGCAGCCAAGCGATGGAGACCCAGTACTTC; D: -; size: -; J: TRBJ2-5; length: 12; V: TRBV4-1
CDR3: CASSLVGGADSPLHF; DNA: TGTGCCAGCAGCTTAGTGGGCGGCGCGGATTCACCCCTCCACTTT; D: -; size: -; J: TRBJ1-6; length: 15; V: TRBV7-9
CDR3: CASSPTGPDQPQHF; DNA: TGTGCCAGCAGCCCAACAGGGCCGGATCAGCCCCAGCATTTT; D: -; size: -; J: TRBJ1-5; length: 14; V: TRBV11-2
CDR3: CASSLVAGPYEQYF; DNA: TGTGCCAGCAGCTTAGTGGCAGGGCCCTACGAGCAGTACTTC; D: -; size: -; J: TRBJ2-7; length: 14; V: TRBV7-2
CDR3: CASSLRPSGGVYNEQFF; DNA: TGTGCCAGCAGCTTAAGGCCTAGCGGGGGGGTTTACAATGAGCAGTTCTTC; D: TRBD2; size: -; J: TRBJ2-1; length: 17; V: TRBV7-6
CDR3: CATSREGDTGELFF; DNA: TGTGCCACCAGCAGAGAAGGGGACACCGGGGAGCTGTTTTTT; D: -; size: -; J: TRBJ2-2; length: 14; V: TRBV15
CDR3: CASSKSDEQYF; DNA: TGTGCCAGTAGCAAGTCGGACGAGCAGTACTTC; D: -; size: -; J: TRBJ2-7; length: 11; V: TRBV19
CDR3: CASNVPGPLTETQYF; DNA: TGTGCCAGCAACGTACCGGGCCCCCTTACGGAGACCCAGTACTTC; D: -; size: -; J: TRBJ2-5; length: 15; V: TRBV11-3
CDR3: CASRENRDGYGYTF; DNA: TGTGCCAGCAGAGAGAACAGGGACGGGTATGGCTACACCTTC; D: -; size: -; J: TRBJ1-2; length: 14; V: TRBV2
CDR3: CASSAGRNTEAFF; DNA: TGTGCCAGCAGTGCGGGACGGAACACTGAAGCTTTCTTT; D: -; size: -; J: TRBJ1-1; length: 13; V: TRBV6-1
CDR3: CASSWDRGHTEAFF; DNA: TGTGCCAGCAGTTGGGACAGGGGCCACACTGAAGCTTTCTTT; D: TRBD1; size: once; J: TRBJ1-1; length: 14; V: TRBV27
CDR3: CSVVVGQSHSNQPQHF; DNA: TGCAGCGTTGTAGTGGGACAGAGTCATAGCAATCAGCCCCAGCATTTT; D: TRBD1; size: -; J: TRBJ1-5; length: 16; V: TRBV29-1
CDR3: CASRSQGGSWTNEKLFF; DNA: TGTGCCAGTAGGTCGCAGGGGGGCTCCTGGACTAATGAAAAACTGTTTTTT; D: TRBD1; size: -; J: TRBJ1-4; length: 17; V: TRBV19
CDR3: CASSLETGVPLNGYTF; DNA: TGTGCCAGCAGCTTAGAAACAGGGGTCCCGTTGAATGGCTACACCTTC; D: TRBD1; size: -; J: TRBJ1-2; length: 16; V: TRBV7-9
CDR3: CASSVGPNQPQHF; DNA: TGTGCCAGCAGTGTAGGGCCCAATCAGCCCCAGCATTTT; D: -; size: once; J: TRBJ1-5; length: 13; V: TRBV2
CDR3: CASSYNRQGFYGYTF; DNA: TGTGCCAGCAGTTACAATAGACAGGGGTTCTATGGCTACACCTTC; D: TRBD1; size: -; J: TRBJ1-2; length: 15; V: TRBV6-5
CDR3: CATSSDLVGETQYF; DNA: TGTGCCACCAGCAGCGATCTAGTAGGGGAGACCCAGTACTTC; D: -; size: -; J: TRBJ2-5; length: 14; V: TRBV15
CDR3: CASSLGSEQYF; DNA: TGTGCCAGCTCCCTAGGGAGTGAGCAGTACTTC; D: -; size: -; J: TRBJ2-7; length: 11; V: TRBV18
CDR3: CASPTRETETTDTQYF; DNA: TGCGCCAGCCCGACCCGAGAGACAGAGACAACAGATACGCAGTATTTT; D: -; size: -; J: TRBJ2-3; length: 16; V: TRBV10-1
CDR3: CASSPPGWQETQYF; DNA: TGTGCCAGCAGCCCCCCAGGGTGGCAAGAGACCCAGTACTTC; D: -; size: -; J: TRBJ2-5; length: 14; V: TRBV7-2
CDR3: CASSPRGQGSVDTQYF; DNA: TGTGCCAGCAGCCCGAGGGGACAGGGGTCGGTAGATACGCAGTATTTT; D: TRBD1; size: -; J: TRBJ2-3; length: 16; V: TRBV5-4
CDR3: CASSAYRGKLAGELFF; DNA: TGTGCCAGCAGCGCATACAGGGGGAAATTGGCCGGGGAGCTGTTTTTT; D: TRBD1; size: -; J: TRBJ2-2; length: 16; V: TRBV7-2
CDR3: CAISTSGGPNEQFF; DNA: TGTGCCATCAGCACTAGCGGGGGTCCCAATGAGCAGTTCTTC; D: TRBD2; size: -; J: TRBJ2-1; length: 14; V: TRBV10-3
CDR3: CASSLSPGHHYGYTF; DNA: TGTGCCAGCAGTTTATCTCCGGGACACCACTATGGCTACACCTTC; D: -; size: -; J: TRBJ1-2; length: 15; V: TRBV28
CDR3: CASSARNDRGNTEAFF; DNA: TGTGCCAGCAGCGCCCGAAACGACCGGGGGAACACTGAAGCTTTCTTT; D: -; size: -; J: TRBJ1-1; length: 16; V: TRBV7-2
CDR3: CAISGTSVNYGYTF; DNA: TGTGCCATCAGCGGGACATCTGTAAACTATGGCTACACCTTC; D: -; size: -; J: TRBJ1-2; length: 14; V: TRBV10-3
CDR3: CASSSQDRGLNYGYTF; DNA: TGTGCCAGCAGCTCTCAAGACAGGGGGCTAAACTATGGCTACACCTTC; D: TRBD1; size: -; J: TRBJ1-2; length: 16; V: TRBV5-4
CDR3: CSAWGTVNTEAFF; DNA: TGCAGCGCGTGGGGGACAGTGAACACTGAAGCTTTCTTT; D: TRBD1; size: -; J: TRBJ1-1; length: 13; V: TRBV29-1